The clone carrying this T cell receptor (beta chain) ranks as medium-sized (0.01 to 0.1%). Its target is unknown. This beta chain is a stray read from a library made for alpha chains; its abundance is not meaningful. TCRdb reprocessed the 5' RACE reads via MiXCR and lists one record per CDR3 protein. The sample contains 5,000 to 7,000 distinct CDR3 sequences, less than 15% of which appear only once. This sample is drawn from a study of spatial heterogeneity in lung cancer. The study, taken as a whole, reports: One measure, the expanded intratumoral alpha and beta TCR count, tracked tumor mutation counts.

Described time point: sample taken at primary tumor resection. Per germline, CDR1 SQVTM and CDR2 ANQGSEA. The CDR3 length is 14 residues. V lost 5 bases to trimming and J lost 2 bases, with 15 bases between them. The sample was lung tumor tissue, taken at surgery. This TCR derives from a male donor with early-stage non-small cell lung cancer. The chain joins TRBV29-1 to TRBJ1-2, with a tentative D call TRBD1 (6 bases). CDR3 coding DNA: TGCAGCGTTCAAGGACAGATATTAAACTATGGCTACACCTTC. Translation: CSVQGQILNYGYTF.